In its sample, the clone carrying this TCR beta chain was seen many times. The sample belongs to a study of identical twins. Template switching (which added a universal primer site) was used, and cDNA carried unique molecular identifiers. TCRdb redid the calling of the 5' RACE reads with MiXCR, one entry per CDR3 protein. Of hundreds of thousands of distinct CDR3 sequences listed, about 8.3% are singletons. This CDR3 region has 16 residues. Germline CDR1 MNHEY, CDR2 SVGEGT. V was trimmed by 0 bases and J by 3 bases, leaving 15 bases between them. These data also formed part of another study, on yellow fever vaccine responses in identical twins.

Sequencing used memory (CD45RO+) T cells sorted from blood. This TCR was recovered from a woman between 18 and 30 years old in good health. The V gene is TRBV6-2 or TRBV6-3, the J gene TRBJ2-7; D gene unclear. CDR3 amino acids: CASSYSREIAVYEQYF. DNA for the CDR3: TGTGCCAGCAGTTACTCGAGAGAGATAGCCGTCTACGAGCAGTACTTC.